Sequencing of this TCR beta chain was carried out in a study of blood T cell repertoires in COVID-19. Study-wide context: Sites across the United States, Italy and Spain contributed samples from acute and convalescent COVID-19.

Clones were sequenced by immunoSEQ multiplex PCR, and TCRdb holds only the in-frame ones, with some missing. The sample contains tens of thousands of clones, about nine tenths of which appear only once. The CDR3 extends over 15 amino acids. Trimming removed 0 bases at V and 5 bases at J, with 14 bases between. Germline V CDR1 and CDR2: SGDLS, YYNGEE. This clone was recorded only once. The origin of this receptor is a man aged 25-45 years with acute or convalescent COVID-19. The chain links TRBV9 to TRBJ2-5, with unresolved D. The sequenced sample was peripheral blood. The CDR3 coding sequence is TGTGCCAGCAGCGTAGCAGACGAGGCATGGGAGACCCAGTACTTC. Translated: CASSVADEAWETQYF.